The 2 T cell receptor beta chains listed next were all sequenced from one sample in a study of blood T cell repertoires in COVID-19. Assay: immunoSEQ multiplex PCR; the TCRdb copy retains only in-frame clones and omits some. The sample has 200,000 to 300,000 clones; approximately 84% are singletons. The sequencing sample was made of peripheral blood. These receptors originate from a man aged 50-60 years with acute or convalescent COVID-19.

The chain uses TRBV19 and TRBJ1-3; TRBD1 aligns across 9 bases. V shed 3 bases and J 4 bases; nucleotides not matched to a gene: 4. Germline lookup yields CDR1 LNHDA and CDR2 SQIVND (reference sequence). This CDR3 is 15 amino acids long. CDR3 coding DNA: TGTGCCAGTAGTATCGGACAGGGGACCGGAAACACCATATATTTT. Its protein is CASSIGQGTGNTIYF.

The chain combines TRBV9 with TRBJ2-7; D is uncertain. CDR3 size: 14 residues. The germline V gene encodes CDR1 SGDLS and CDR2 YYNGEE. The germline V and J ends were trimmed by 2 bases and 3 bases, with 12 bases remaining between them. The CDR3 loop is CASSVEAGIYEQYF. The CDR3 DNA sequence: TGTGCCAGCAGCGTTGAAGCAGGAATCTACGAGCAGTACTTC.